The clone carrying this T cell receptor (beta chain) was counted many times. The data were taken from a study of low-dose radiotherapy and immunotherapy resistance in tumors. The time point here: before trial treatment. As their treatment, donors received nivolumab, ipilimumab, aspirin, low-dose cyclophosphamide and low-dose radiotherapy. Patients eligible had advanced solid tumors without tumor-infiltrating lymphocytes. Alpha- and beta-chain coverage of first-strand cDNA came from TRAV- and TRBV-specific primers. PCR amplification of the TCRs was performed with Phusion for 20 PCR cycles, and it relied on a constant-region primer together with a V-primer adapter. Each CDR3 protein is one row after TCRdb ran MiXCR on the reads. The data contain 57,000 or so distinct CDR3 sequences, 20% to 25% of them singletons. This CDR3 has 16 amino acids. Germline V gives CDR1 SGHRS, CDR2 YFSETQ. V was trimmed by 4 bases and J by 4 bases, leaving 18 bases between them.

The chain carries TRBV5-1 and TRBJ2-1, with D possibly being TRBD1 (6 bases). Source: PBMCs, taken before treatment. The sequence was obtained from a male donor with prostate cancer. The CDR3: CASSTPDRLKYNEQFF. As DNA, the CDR3 is TGCGCCAGCAGCACTCCAGACAGGCTGAAATACAATGAGCAGTTCTTC.